This paragraph reports one TCR beta chain. Original processing methods: Reference gene primers were amplified, and this amplification served to estimate nucleated cell counts. Clones were sequenced by immunoSEQ multiplex PCR, and TCRdb holds only the in-frame ones, with some missing. V, J and clone size reflect that table, while D and trimming were determined from the DNA. Found here are some 49,000 clones, approximately 81% of them singletons; the top ten hold 20% to 25%. The CDR3 has 14 amino acids. The ends lost 6 bases at V and 3 bases at J; junction bases unmatched: 4. This specimen comes from a study of blood T cell repertoires in COVID-19.

The specimen was peripheral blood. The J gene is TRBJ1-5, the V gene TRBV6-7, with TRBD1 matching over 8 bases. TRBV6-7 is treated as an ORF (open reading frame) with a function not yet certain. This sequence originates from a woman of 80 years or more with COVID-19, enrolled during active disease. In DNA form, the CDR3 reads TGTGCCAGCAGGAAGACAGGGGTCAATCAGCCCCAGCATTTT. Protein: CASRKTGVNQPQHF.